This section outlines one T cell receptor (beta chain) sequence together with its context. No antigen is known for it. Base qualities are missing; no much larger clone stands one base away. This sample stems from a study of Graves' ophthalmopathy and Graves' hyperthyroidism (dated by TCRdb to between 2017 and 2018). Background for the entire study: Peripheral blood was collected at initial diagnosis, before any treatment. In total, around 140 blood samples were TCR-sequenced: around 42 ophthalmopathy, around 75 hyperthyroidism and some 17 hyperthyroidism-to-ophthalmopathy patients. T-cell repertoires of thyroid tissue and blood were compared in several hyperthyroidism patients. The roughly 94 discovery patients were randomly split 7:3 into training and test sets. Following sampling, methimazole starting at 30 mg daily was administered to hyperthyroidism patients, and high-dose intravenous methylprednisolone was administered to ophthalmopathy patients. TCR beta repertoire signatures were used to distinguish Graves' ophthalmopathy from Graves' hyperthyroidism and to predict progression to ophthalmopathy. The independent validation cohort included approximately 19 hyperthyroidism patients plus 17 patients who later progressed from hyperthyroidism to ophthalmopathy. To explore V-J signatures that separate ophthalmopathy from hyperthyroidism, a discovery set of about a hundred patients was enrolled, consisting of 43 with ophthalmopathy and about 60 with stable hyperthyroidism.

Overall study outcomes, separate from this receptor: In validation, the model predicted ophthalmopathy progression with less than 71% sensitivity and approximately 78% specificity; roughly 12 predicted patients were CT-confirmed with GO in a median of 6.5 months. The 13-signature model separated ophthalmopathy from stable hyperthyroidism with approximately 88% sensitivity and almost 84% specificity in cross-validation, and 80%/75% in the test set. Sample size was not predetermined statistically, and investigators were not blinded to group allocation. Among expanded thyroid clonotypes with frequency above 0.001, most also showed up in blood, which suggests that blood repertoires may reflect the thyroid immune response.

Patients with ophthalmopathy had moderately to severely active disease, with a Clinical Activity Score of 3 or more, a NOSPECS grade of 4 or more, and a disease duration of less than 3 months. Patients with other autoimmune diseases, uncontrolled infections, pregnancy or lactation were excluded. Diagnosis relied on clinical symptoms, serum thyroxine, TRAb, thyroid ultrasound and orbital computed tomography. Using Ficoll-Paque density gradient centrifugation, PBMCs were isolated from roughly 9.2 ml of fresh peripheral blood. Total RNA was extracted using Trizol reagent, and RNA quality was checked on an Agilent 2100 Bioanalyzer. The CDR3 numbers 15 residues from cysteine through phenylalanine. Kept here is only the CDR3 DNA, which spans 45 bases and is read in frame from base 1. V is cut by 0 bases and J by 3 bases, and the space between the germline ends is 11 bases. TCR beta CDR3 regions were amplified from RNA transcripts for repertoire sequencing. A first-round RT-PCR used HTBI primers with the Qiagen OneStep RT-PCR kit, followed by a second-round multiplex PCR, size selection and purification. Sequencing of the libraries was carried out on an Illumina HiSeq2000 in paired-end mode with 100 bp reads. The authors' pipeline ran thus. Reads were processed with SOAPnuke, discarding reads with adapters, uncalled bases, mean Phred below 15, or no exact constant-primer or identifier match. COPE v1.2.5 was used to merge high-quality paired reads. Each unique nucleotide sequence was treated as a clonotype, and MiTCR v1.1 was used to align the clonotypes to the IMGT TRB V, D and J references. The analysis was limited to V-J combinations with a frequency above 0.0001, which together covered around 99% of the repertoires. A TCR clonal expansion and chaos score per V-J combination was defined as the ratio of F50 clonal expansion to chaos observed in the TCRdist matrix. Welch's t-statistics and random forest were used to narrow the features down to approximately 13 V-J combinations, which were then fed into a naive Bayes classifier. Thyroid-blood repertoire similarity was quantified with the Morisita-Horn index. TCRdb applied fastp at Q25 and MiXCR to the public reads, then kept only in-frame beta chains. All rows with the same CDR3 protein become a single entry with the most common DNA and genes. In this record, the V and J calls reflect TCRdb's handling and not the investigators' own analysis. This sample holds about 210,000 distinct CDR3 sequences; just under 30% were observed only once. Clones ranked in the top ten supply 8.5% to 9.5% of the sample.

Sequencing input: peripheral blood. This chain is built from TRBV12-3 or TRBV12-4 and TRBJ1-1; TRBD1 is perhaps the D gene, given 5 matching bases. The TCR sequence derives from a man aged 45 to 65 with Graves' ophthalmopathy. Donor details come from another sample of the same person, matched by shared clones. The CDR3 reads CASSLAQVGDTEAFF. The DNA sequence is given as TGTGCCAGCAGTTTAGCCCAGGTGGGGGACACTGAAGCTTTCTTT.